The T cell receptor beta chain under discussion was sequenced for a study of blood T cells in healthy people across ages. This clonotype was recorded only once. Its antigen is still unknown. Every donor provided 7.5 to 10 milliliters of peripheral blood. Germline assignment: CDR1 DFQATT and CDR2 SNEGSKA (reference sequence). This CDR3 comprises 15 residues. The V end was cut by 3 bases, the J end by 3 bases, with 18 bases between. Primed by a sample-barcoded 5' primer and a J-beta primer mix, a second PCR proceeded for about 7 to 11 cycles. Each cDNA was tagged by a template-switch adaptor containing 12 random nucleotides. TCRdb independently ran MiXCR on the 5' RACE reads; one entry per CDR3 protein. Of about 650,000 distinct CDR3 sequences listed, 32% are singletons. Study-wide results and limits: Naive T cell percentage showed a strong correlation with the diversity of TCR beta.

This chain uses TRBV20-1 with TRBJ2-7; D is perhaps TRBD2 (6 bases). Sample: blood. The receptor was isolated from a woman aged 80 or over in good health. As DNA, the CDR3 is TGCAGTGCTAGGAGTCCGACTAGTGAGTACTACGAGCAGTACTTC. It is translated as CSARSPTSEYYEQYF.